A selection of T cell receptor beta chains follows, all from one sample in a study of cytomegalovirus exposure and HLA in healthy donors. Sequencing was performed with immunoSEQ multiplex PCR; in TCRdb, only in-frame clones are kept and a portion is missing. Of under 200,000 clones in the sample, roughly 84% were seen once. Material: PBMCs. The source is a male donor in good health and CMV-seronegative. CDR3s include the opening cysteine and the closing phenylalanine or tryptophan.

J: TRBJ2-7; length: 17; V: TRBV7-9; CDR3: CASSLLSGRASKYEQYF
J: TRBJ2-3; length: 13; V: TRBV7-9; CDR3: CASSTSGTDTQYF
J: TRBJ2-1; length: 12; V: TRBV29-1; CDR3: CSVDPSYNEQFF
J: TRBJ2-1; length: 15; V: TRBV6-5; CDR3: CASHGSGSSYNEQFF
J: TRBJ2-3; length: 14; V: TRBV29-1; CDR3: CSGRDRVGPDTQYF
J: TRBJ1-6; length: 12; V: TRBV2; CDR3: CASSEGGGALHF
J: TRBJ2-1; length: 16; V: TRBV7-9; CDR3: CASTPVLREGRNEQFF
J: TRBJ2-2; length: 16; V: TRBV19; CDR3: CASSSLGAGVGGELFF
J: TRBJ1-5; length: 16; V: TRBV6-1; CDR3: CASSDKGADSNQPQHF
J: TRBJ1-1; length: 13; V: TRBV6-4; CDR3: CASSEAGNTEAFF
J: TRBJ1-5; length: 14; V: TRBV2; CDR3: CASSASRVEQPQHF